Listed below are T cell receptor beta chains from one sample, sequenced in a study of monozygotic twins with inflammatory bowel disease. No DNA is given; TCRdb re-called the 5' RACE reads and lists each CDR3 protein once. This table lists some 400,000 distinct CDR3 sequences. The material sequenced was blood. Every receptor here comes from a human donor with ulcerative colitis or Crohn's disease, or a healthy co-twin of an affected twin (not recorded which). Both conserved end residues are part of each CDR3.

V gene	J gene	CDR3 protein
TRBV6-1	TRBJ2-3	CATHRGITDTQYF
TRBV15	TRBJ1-2	CATSRVSRASGYTF
TRBV4-3	TRBJ2-2	CASSQLGSGGTGELFF
TRBV10-3	TRBJ2-5	CAISESGGETQYF
TRBV7-7	TRBJ2-2	CAAGAQGTGELFF
TRBV6-1	TRBJ1-2	CASTRGGAWINYGYTF
TRBV12-3/TRBV12-4	TRBJ2-1	CASSPLAGGDNEQFF
TRBV5-4	TRBJ2-7	CASSSPGQSSYEQYF
TRBV20-1	TRBJ1-4	CSARDGQQFAEKLFF
TRBV18	TRBJ2-5	CASSSGQTQETQYF
TRBV28	TRBJ2-7	CASSRRTVSYEQYF
TRBV7-9	TRBJ2-4	CASSGPRGTAKNIQYF
TRBV7-2	TRBJ2-1	CASSGSGGNGAYNEQFF
TRBV7-9	TRBJ2-2	CASSLMAGNTGELFF
TRBV24-1	TRBJ2-1	CATSDRPRGFVDEQFF
TRBV20-1	TRBJ1-2	CSAMGAGVNYGYTF
TRBV18	TRBJ2-1	CASSATSGRAFF
TRBV7-3	TRBJ2-1	CASSPAGMGDEQFF
TRBV12-3/TRBV12-4	TRBJ2-1	CASSRTGAGEQFF
TRBV4-3	TRBJ2-5	CASSQVRGVGTGLETQYF
TRBV12-3/TRBV12-4	TRBJ1-1	CASTRRAGTEAFF
TRBV4-1	TRBJ2-1	CASSPEYYNEQFF
TRBV12-3/TRBV12-4	TRBJ1-1	CASSLDVRGRVAEAFF